Presented here are 30 T cell receptor beta chains from one specimen sequenced in a study of cytomegalovirus exposure and HLA in healthy donors. The study ran its PCR with 60 Vbeta and 13 Jbeta primers. Sequenced by immunoSEQ multiplex PCR; TCRdb stores in-frame clones only, minus some. The table records 90,000 to 150,000 clones, about 8% of them present only once. Sequencing input: PBMCs. These receptors were obtained from a woman between 40 and 55 years old in good health and CMV-seropositive.

This clone was found a few times. V is TRBV7-2 and J is TRBJ1-5; weak D call: TRBD1 (6 bases). The CDR3 spans 13 residues. In germline, CDR1 is SGHTA, CDR2 FQGNSA. Trimming shortened V by 4 bases and J by 7 bases, and 11 bases separated the two germline ends. The CDR3 nucleotides are TGTGCCAGCAGCTCACAGGGTCCCCAGCCCCAGCATTTT. Translated, it gives CASSSQGPQPQHF.

The chain recombines TRBV11-2 with TRBJ2-7; D is possibly TRBD2 (6 bases). The CDR3 totals 14 residues. The germline V gene encodes CDR1 SGHAT and CDR2 FQNNGV. Trimming took 4 bases from V and 4 from J, leaving 14 bases between them. In DNA, the CDR3 is TGTGCCAGCAGCTCCCTGGCCGGAGGGTACGAGCAGTACTTC. Encoded protein: CASSSLAGGYEQYF.

This rearrangement joins TRBV5-4 to TRBJ1-4; 9 bases map to TRBD1. J was trimmed by 7 bases and V by 3 bases; bases with no gene match: 4. The germline V gene encodes CDR1 SGHNT and CDR2 YYREEE (reference sequence). This CDR3 comprises 14 residues. CDR3 sequence (DNA): TGTGCCAGCAGCTACGAGACAGGGGGTGAAAAACTGTTTTTT. Translating it yields CASSYETGGEKLFF.

The V call is TRBV21-1, the J call TRBJ1-5; TRBD1 was called by the table and not checked on the DNA. TRBV21-1 is a listed pseudogene. The CDR3 is 16 amino acids. The CDR3 sequence: CASSKRIRGKDQPQHF. The CDR3, as DNA: TGTGCCAGCAGCAAAAGGATAAGGGGGAAGGATCAGCCCCAGCATTTT.

This clone was observed a handful of times. The genes are TRBV4-1 and TRBJ2-1, with TRBD2 matching 10 bases. The CDR3 sequence is 16 residues long. Germline V CDR1 and CDR2: MGHRA, YSYEKL. V shed 4 bases and J 7 bases; nucleotides not matched to a gene: 10. The CDR3 sequence is CASSLQRGGFRNEQFF. The CDR3 DNA follows: TGCGCCAGCAGCCTCCAGCGGGGGGGCTTTAGGAATGAGCAGTTCTTC.

This clone was counted between two and nine times. The chain carries TRBV28 and TRBJ2-7; TRBD1 matches at 8 bases. Germline trimming cut 6 bases from V and 0 bases from J; bases unmatched to any gene: 7. The CDR3 spans 15 residues. Germline CDR1 and CDR2: MDHEN and SYDVKM. CDR3 in amino acids: CASRDRQGRSYEQYF. The CDR3 bases are TGTGCCAGCAGGGATAGACAGGGGCGCTCCTACGAGCAGTACTTC.

The V call is TRBV14, the J call TRBJ2-1; 7 bases are shared with TRBD2. Per germline, CDR1 SGHDN and CDR2 FVKESK. V lost 11 bases, J lost 4 bases, and 11 bases stayed unmatched. CDR3 length equals 14 residues. The CDR3 DNA follows: TGTGCCCGCGGGCCGGGGGGACTATACAATGAGCAGTTCTTC. Its protein product is CARGPGGLYNEQFF.

This clone was seen only a few times. The rearrangement uses TRBV28 and TRBJ2-7; D is unresolved. Germline V CDR1 and CDR2: MDHEN, SYDVKM. The CDR3 extends over 13 amino acids. V was shortened by 4 bases and J by 2 bases, with 9 bases between the two germline ends. For the CDR3, the DNA is TGTGCCAGCAGTTATGAGGCCCCCTACGAGCAGTACTTC. Amino acids: CASSYEAPYEQYF. The whole variable domain, remainder taken from reference TRBV28 and TRBJ2-7, is DVKVTQSSRYLVKRTGEKVFLECVQDMDHENMFWYRQDPGLGLRLIYFSYDVKMKEKGDIPEGYSVSREKKERFSLILESASTNQTSMYLCASSYEAPYEQYFGPGTRLTVT.

This clone has only a few counts. The chain is built from TRBV21-1 and TRBJ2-4; TRBD1 is the table's D call and was not checked against the DNA. TRBV21-1 is marked as a pseudogene. There are 16 residues in the CDR3. The CDR3 loop reads CASSHLPGGAKNIQYF. In nucleotides, the CDR3 is TGTGCCAGCAGCCATCTCCCAGGGGGAGCCAAAAACATTCAGTACTTC.

The chain uses TRBV10-1 and TRBJ1-5; tentatively, D is TRBD1 (5 bases). Germline V CDR1 and CDR2: WNHNN, SYGVQD (reference sequence). This CDR3 has 13 residues. Trimming cost V 0 bases and J 5 bases, with 5 bases left between them. The chain's CDR3 is CASSESRDQPQHF. DNA for the CDR3: TGCGCCAGCAGTGAGTCCAGGGATCAGCCCCAGCATTTT.

This clone occurred a few times. The chain combines TRBV5-1 with TRBJ2-1; 7 bases match TRBD2. Germline V lookup: CDR1 SGHRS, CDR2 YFSETQ. The junction had 8 bases not matched to a gene; V was cut back by 1 base and J by 4 bases. This CDR3 contains 16 residues. The chain's CDR3 is CASSLSAGAGYNEQFF. In DNA form, the CDR3 reads TGCGCCAGCAGCTTGAGTGCGGGAGCAGGTTACAATGAGCAGTTCTTC.

This clone has just a few counts. J is TRBJ2-3 and V is TRBV27; TRBD2 matches 9 bases. The CDR3 is 15 amino acids. The V and J ends lost 3 bases and 5 bases, in that order; junction bases with no gene match: 6. Germline values: CDR1 MNHEY, CDR2 SMNVEV (reference sequence). The CDR3 DNA reads TGTGCCAGCAGTTTGGAAGCTAGCGGGATAGATACGCAGTATTTT. It is translated as CASSLEASGIDTQYF.

The chain links TRBV10-2 to TRBJ2-1; TRBD2 agrees at 11 bases. CDR1 WSHSY and CDR2 SAAADI come from the germline V gene. The CDR3 loop spans 15 amino acids. The junction had 4 bases not matched to a gene; V was cut back by 1 base and J by 8 bases. The CDR3 protein is CASSELIAGGDEQFF. CDR3 sequence (DNA): TGCGCCAGCAGTGAGTTAATAGCGGGGGGGGATGAGCAGTTCTTC.

This clone was seen only a few times. The V and J genes are TRBV10-3 and TRBJ2-5, with D possibly being TRBD2 (5 bases). The CDR3 has 13 amino acids. The germline CDR1 and CDR2 sequences are ENHRY and SYGVKD. V was pared by 3 bases and J by 5 bases, with 10 bases between. CDR3 sequence (DNA): TGTGCCATCAGTGACGGGGAGTCCGAGACCCAGTACTTC. Translating gives CAISDGESETQYF.

The chain links TRBV27 to TRBJ1-5; D gene uncertain. The V end was cut by 6 bases, the J end by 4 bases, with 7 bases between. The germline V gene encodes CDR1 MNHEY and CDR2 SMNVEV (reference sequence). This CDR3 region has 12 residues. CDR3 residues: CASSRVNQPQHF. The CDR3 DNA reads as TGTGCCAGCAGCCGGGTTAATCAGCCCCAGCATTTT.

The chain uses TRBV11-2 and TRBJ2-7, with no clear D. Between the trimmed V and J ends, which lost 1 base and 5 bases, there was a span of 9 bases. The germline CDR1 and CDR2 sequences are SGHAT and FQNNGV. This CDR3 has 13 residues. The CDR3 sequence is CASSLVPTNEQYF. CDR3 bases: TGTGCCAGCAGCTTAGTCCCGACAAACGAGCAGTACTTC.

The chain combines TRBV7-9 with TRBJ2-1; TRBD2 might be the D (6 bases). CDR3 length: 14 residues. The V and J ends lost 5 bases and 6 bases respectively, with 14 bases between them. Germline V gives CDR1 SEHNR, CDR2 FQNEAQ (reference sequence). CDR3 residues: CASSPGLRPNEQFF. In nucleotides, the CDR3 is TGTGCCAGCAGCCCGGGACTTCGTCCCAATGAGCAGTTCTTC.

This rearrangement joins TRBV29-1 to TRBJ2-1, with 7 nucleotides matching TRBD1. The CDR3 length is 14 residues. The germline gives CDR1 SQVTM, CDR2 ANQGSEA. After removal of 6 bases from V and 3 bases from J, the junction contained 8 bases not matched to a gene. The CDR3 spells CSVKGGSNYNEQFF. CDR3 bases: TGCAGCGTGAAAGGGGGCTCGAACTACAATGAGCAGTTCTTC.

This chain links TRBV11-2 with TRBJ1-2; D remains ambiguous. The CDR3 extends over 13 amino acids. The V and J ends lost 2 bases and 4 bases respectively, with 8 bases between them. CDR1 is SGHAT, CDR2 FQNNGV, per germline. The CDR3 is CASSLIRSYGYTF. CDR3 coding DNA: TGTGCCAGCAGCTTAATCAGGTCCTATGGCTACACCTTC.

This clone has a handful of counts. V usage is TRBV29-1 and J usage is TRBJ2-7; 8 nucleotides line up with TRBD1. The length of the CDR3 is 14 residues. V dropped 5 bases and J dropped 5; count of bases not matched to a gene: 11. Germline CDR1 and CDR2: SQVTM and ANQGSEA. In DNA, the CDR3 is TGCAGCGTTCAACGGACAGGGAATGTCCACGAGCAGTACTTC. This encodes CSVQRTGNVHEQYF.

This clone was detected ten times or more. The chain carries TRBV19 and TRBJ1-2, with D hard to call. CDR1 is LNHDA and CDR2 is SQIVND in the germline V gene (reference sequence). CDR3 length: 14 residues. V was cut by 1 base and J by 4 bases, with 10 bases left in between. The CDR3 loop reads CASSIVGGSYGYTF. CDR3 DNA: TGTGCCAGTAGTATAGTAGGAGGGAGCTATGGCTACACCTTC.

The chain recombines TRBV14 with TRBJ2-3; the match to TRBD2 covers 10 bases. The CDR3 covers 16 residues. The germline V gene encodes CDR1 SGHDN and CDR2 FVKESK. J was trimmed by 8 bases and V by 1 base; bases with no gene match: 9. This CDR3 is CASSQAGTSDYRTQYF. The CDR3, as DNA: TGTGCCAGCAGCCAAGCCGGGACTAGCGACTACCGTACGCAGTATTTT.

The chain employs TRBV5-8 and TRBJ2-7; 7 bases align to TRBD2. The CDR3 covers 14 residues. V lost 1 base and J lost 3; bases outside the gene matches: 4. CDR1 SGHTS and CDR2 YDEGEE come from the germline V gene. The CDR3 nucleotides are TGTGCCAGCAGCTTGCGGGGGGTGGGCTACGAGCAGTACTTC. Amino acid sequence: CASSLRGVGYEQYF.

The chain links TRBV30 to TRBJ1-3; perhaps TRBD1 as D (6 bases). CDR1 GTSNPN and CDR2 SVGIG come from the germline V gene (reference sequence). The CDR3 has 13 amino acids. The V end lost 1 base, the J end lost 4 bases, and 8 bases lay between the germline ends. In DNA, the CDR3 is TGTGCCTGGAGTGAACAGGGAGGAAACACCATATATTTT. Translated: CAWSEQGGNTIYF.

This clone was counted a few times. The chain joins TRBV11-3 to TRBJ2-6; 7 bases align to TRBD1. V shed 5 bases and J 0 bases; nucleotides not matched to a gene: 1. This CDR3 comprises 15 residues. CDR1 is SGHNT, CDR2 YENEEA, per germline. CDR3 nucleotide sequence: TGTGCCAGCAGCGACAGGGCCTCTGGGGCCAACGTCCTGACTTTC. Translated: CASSDRASGANVLTF.

The chain carries TRBV18 and TRBJ1-2; D gene unclear. The CDR3 is 13 amino acids. CDR1 and CDR2 from the germline V gene are KGHSH and LQKENI. V gave up 2 bases and J gave up 8 bases, with 12 bases separating them. This chain's CDR3 is CASSPGQSMGYTF. Here the CDR3 DNA reads TGTGCCAGCTCACCAGGGCAGTCTATGGGCTACACCTTC.

The chain is built from TRBV5-1 and TRBJ2-1; 8 nucleotides line up with TRBD1. Germline assignment: CDR1 SGHRS and CDR2 YFSETQ. The J segment lost 1 base and the V segment lost 2 bases, leaving 2 bases of the junction unmatched. The CDR3 runs 15 residues. The chain's CDR3 is CASSFQGASYNEQFF. Written as DNA, the CDR3 is TGCGCCAGCAGCTTTCAGGGGGCGTCCTACAATGAGCAGTTCTTC.

V and J are TRBV5-1 and TRBJ2-7, with TRBD1 as a possible D gene (6 bases). V was pared by 1 base and J by 2 bases, with 19 bases between. This CDR3 is built from 17 residues. Germline values: CDR1 SGHRS, CDR2 YFSETQ. CDR3 residues: CASSLLRLHGQPYEQYF. The CDR3 DNA reads as TGCGCCAGCAGCTTGCTCCGGTTACACGGACAGCCCTACGAGCAGTACTTC.

The CDR3 loop reads CAISAPGEVTGGEQYF. CDR3 nucleotides: TGTGCCATCAGTGCGCCGGGGGAAGTCACAGGCGGCGAGCAGTACTTC. This rearrangement joins TRBV10-3 to TRBJ2-7, with a weak D call TRBD2 (6 bases). CDR3 size: 16 residues. V was cut by 4 bases and J by 6 bases, with 22 bases left in between. Germline assignment: CDR1 ENHRY and CDR2 SYGVKD.

This clone appeared a few times. The V call is TRBV9, the J call TRBJ1-6, with 7 positions matching TRBD1. Germline CDR1 reads SGDLS; CDR2 reads YYNGEE. The CDR3 length is 14 residues. The V and J ends lost 4 bases and 6 bases, in that order; junction bases with no gene match: 4. CDR3 DNA sequence: TGTGCCAGCAGCCCCGACAGGGTTAATTCACCCCTCCACTTT. Residues: CASSPDRVNSPLHF.